The source of this T cell receptor (beta chain) is a study of OX40 agonist ivuxolimab in advanced cancers. V was shortened by 6 bases and J by 8 bases, with 19 bases between the two germline ends. Germline-derived CDR1 and CDR2 are SGHTA and FQGNSA. The CDR3 is made up of 14 amino acids. TCRdb keeps only in-frame clones here, not all; method: immunoSEQ multiplex PCR. Here the sample spans around 87,000 clones, 85% to 95% being singletons. Points from the study as a whole: Among T cells, CD8+ cells averaged more expanded clones than CD4+ cells. Both blood CD4+ and CD8+ T cells showed clonal growth by week 6 at 0.1 to 3.0 mg/kg.

The table lists this clone with a count of one. The antigen is not known. This sequence was found in an adult with an advanced solid tumor such as melanoma, head and neck, liver or kidney cancer. The input for sequencing was CD4+ or CD8+ T cells sorted from blood, taken in a trial of the OX40 agonist ivuxolimab. The chain has TRBV7-2 and TRBJ1-2; TRBD1 might be the D (5 bases). The CDR3 bases are TGTGCCAGCAGAAGCAAACCGGGGCTCGGGGGCTACACCTTC. This sequence encodes CASRSKPGLGGYTF. Combining the CDR3 with reference TRBV7-2 and TRBJ1-2 gives the whole variable domain GAGVSQSPSNKVTEKGKDVELRCDPISGHTALYWYRQSLGQGLEFLIYFQGNSAPDKSGLPSDRFSAERTGGSVSTLTIQRTQQEDSAVYLCASRSKPGLGGYTFGSGTRLTVV.